Listed here are 2 T cell receptor beta chains from one sample, sequenced in a study of memory CD4+ T cells and cytomegalovirus serostatus. Using immunoSEQ multiplex PCR, the repertoire was profiled, and TCRdb retains in-frame clones only, with some absent. The data hold about 50,000 clones, with 82% observed a single time. The sort gate was single viable CD3+CD4+CD8-CD45RO+ cells for memory CD4+ T cells. Source material: memory CD4+ T cells from blood. These receptors all stem from an adult in good health and CMV-seronegative.

V usage is TRBV18 and J usage is TRBJ1-1; D remains unclear. Per germline, CDR1 KGHSH and CDR2 LQKENI. V lost 6 bases, J lost 0 bases, and 8 bases lay in between. There are 13 residues in the CDR3. CDR3 in amino acids: CASSDTMNTEAFF. In DNA form, the CDR3 reads TGTGCCAGCTCCGACACTATGAACACTGAAGCTTTCTTT. The full variable domain, rest sourced from reference TRBV18 and TRBJ1-1, is NAGVMQNPRHLVRRRGQEARLRCSPMKGHSHVYWYRQLPEEGLKFMVYLQKENIIDESGMPKERFSAEFPKEGPSILRIQQVVRGDSAAYFCASSDTMNTEAFFGQGTRLTVV.

The genes are TRBV19 and TRBJ1-1; no firm D call. The CDR3 loop spans 15 amino acids. Trimming removed 3 bases from V and 5 bases from J, with 16 bases in between. Germline V gene data show CDR1 as LNHDA and CDR2 as SQIVND (reference sequence). The CDR3 region is CASSMFVGRGTEAFF. The CDR3 DNA reads TGTGCCAGTAGTATGTTTGTGGGAAGAGGGACTGAAGCTTTCTTT.